The 31 T cell receptor beta chains presented below share a single source sample, sequenced in a study of blood T cell repertoires in COVID-19. Sequenced by immunoSEQ multiplex PCR; TCRdb stores in-frame clones only, minus some. The table lists 250,000 to 300,000 clones, about 89% of them singletons. Sequenced input: peripheral blood. These receptors all stem from a man in his fifties or sixties with acute or convalescent COVID-19.

The chain joins TRBV2 to TRBJ1-5; 7 nucleotides agree with TRBD1. The CDR3 sequence is 15 residues long. The V gene's germline CDR1 is SNHLY and CDR2 FYNNEI. The trim removed 7 bases at V and 7 bases at J, leaving 13 bases unmatched. CDR3 amino acids: CASTLEGAGEQPQHF. The CDR3 DNA reads as TGTGCCAGCACCCTGGAGGGGGCAGGGGAACAGCCCCAGCATTTT.

V gene TRBV10-3 combines with J gene TRBJ1-5; 8 bases align to TRBD1. The CDR3 spans 15 residues. From germline, CDR1 is ENHRY and CDR2 SYGVKD. After removal of 0 bases from V and 7 bases from J, the junction contained 5 bases not matched to a gene. In DNA, the CDR3 is TGTGCCATCAGTGAGTCTAGTACAGGGGGGCAGCCCCAGCATTTT. Its translation: CAISESSTGGQPQHF.

The chain links TRBV7-9 to TRBJ2-3; D is undetermined. Germline V gene data show CDR1 as SEHNR and CDR2 as FQNEAQ (reference sequence). CDR3 length equals 13 residues. V dropped 5 bases and J dropped 6 bases, with 12 bases sitting between them. The CDR3 sequence is CASSARHGDTQYF. The CDR3, as DNA: TGTGCCAGCAGCGCTCGTCACGGGGATACGCAGTATTTT.

This clone was seen just once. J is TRBJ1-6 and V is TRBV6-5; 7 positions match TRBD1. After removal of 6 bases from V and 3 bases from J, the junction contained 5 bases not matched to a gene. The CDR3 extends over 15 amino acids. The germline V gene has CDR1 MNHEY and CDR2 SVGAGI. CDR3 protein: CASRAGGIYNSPLHF. The CDR3 region has the DNA TGTGCCAGCAGGGCAGGGGGTATCTATAATTCACCCCTCCACTTT.

The chain combines TRBV5-1 with TRBJ2-7; 8 bases agree with TRBD2. The CDR3 covers 14 residues. The V segment lost 4 bases and the J segment 5 bases; nucleotides outside the gene matches: 8. Germline values: CDR1 SGHRS, CDR2 YFSETQ. Here the CDR3 reads CASSPGGTYHEQYF. Here the CDR3 DNA reads TGCGCCAGCAGCCCGGGGGGGACATACCACGAGCAGTACTTC. Drawing the rest from reference TRBV5-1 and TRBJ2-7, the complete variable domain is KAGVTQTPRYLIKTRGQQVTLSCSPISGHRSVSWYQQTPGQGLQFLFEYFSETQRNKGNFPGRFSGRQFSNSRSEMNVSTLELGDSALYLCASSPGGTYHEQYFGPGTRLTVT.

This clone has just one count. This chain links TRBV6-5 with TRBJ1-1; 8 nucleotides agree with TRBD1. The junction had 5 bases not matched to a gene; V was cut back by 6 bases and J by 5 bases. Germline CDR1 MNHEY, CDR2 SVGAGI. The CDR3 length is 13 residues. CDR3 protein: CASRLTGDTEAFF. The CDR3 bases are TGTGCCAGCAGGCTGACAGGGGATACTGAAGCTTTCTTT.

The chain is built from TRBV5-6 and TRBJ1-2; the D gene is possibly TRBD1 (5 bases). The V gene's germline CDR1 is SGHDT and CDR2 YYEEEE. V lost 4 bases to trimming and J lost 6 bases, with 16 bases between them. CDR3 length: 14 amino acids. CDR3 nucleotides: TGTGCCAGCAGCCGCCCAGCCAGGGTTAATGGCTACACCTTC. This sequence encodes CASSRPARVNGYTF.

The V call is TRBV18, the J call TRBJ2-7, with a tentative D call TRBD1 (6 bases). There are 14 residues in the CDR3. V lost 2 bases, J lost 3 bases, and 11 bases lay in between. Germline values: CDR1 KGHSH, CDR2 LQKENI. The chain's CDR3 is CASSPRTENYEQYF. The CDR3 bases are TGTGCCAGCTCACCAAGGACAGAAAACTACGAGCAGTACTTC.

The chain recombines TRBV12-3 or TRBV12-4 with TRBJ1-5; D is possibly TRBD1 (6 bases). The CDR3 loop spans 13 amino acids. Between the trimmed V and J ends, which lost 10 bases and 9 bases, there was a span of 19 bases. CDR3 nucleotides: TGTGCCATCCGTCGACAGGTTTCAGGGCCCCAGCATTTT. Its translation: CAIRRQVSGPQHF.

This clone was seen a few times. The genes are TRBV6-4 and TRBJ1-1; D is perhaps TRBD1 (6 bases). There are 13 residues in the CDR3. From germline, CDR1 is MRHNA and CDR2 SNTAGT. V dropped 3 bases and J dropped 11 bases, with 16 bases sitting between them. Here the CDR3 reads CASSENKGERAFF. The CDR3 coding sequence is TGTGCCAGCAGTGAAAACAAGGGGGAACGTGCTTTCTTT.

CDR3 bases: TGTGCCAGCAGTTTAGGGGCCAACTACGAGCAGTACTTC. The encoded protein is CASSLGANYEQYF. V usage is TRBV12-3 or TRBV12-4 and J usage is TRBJ2-7; D unresolved. There are 13 residues in the CDR3. Trimming stripped 1 base from V and 3 bases from J, with 7 bases between.

In DNA, the CDR3 is TGTGCCTGGAGTACCGGGACAGGCTTTGTAGGGACCCAGTACTTC. Translating it yields CAWSTGTGFVGTQYF. The chain employs TRBV30 and TRBJ2-5; 8 positions agree with TRBD1. The CDR3 extends over 15 amino acids. CDR1 and CDR2 from the germline V gene are GTSNPN and SVGIG (reference sequence). The V and J ends lost 2 bases and 7 bases, in that order; junction bases with no gene match: 12.

The rearrangement links TRBV12-3 or TRBV12-4 to TRBJ2-7, with a tentative D call TRBD1 (5 bases). The length of the CDR3 is 12 residues. V lost 5 bases, J lost 5 bases, and 10 bases lay in between. The CDR3 region has the DNA TGTGCCAGCAGTGGGGCTATCCACGAGCAGTACTTC. Encoded protein: CASSGAIHEQYF.

A few counts support this clone. V gene TRBV18 combines with J gene TRBJ2-7; the D gene is possibly TRBD2 (5 bases). The CDR3 covers 14 residues. With 6 bases removed from V and 1 base from J, the gap between germline ends came to 13 bases. Germline V gives CDR1 KGHSH, CDR2 LQKENI. CDR3 bases: TGTGCCAGCTCTTTGGAGTCGGGGTCCTACGAGCAGTACTTC. Translating it yields CASSLESGSYEQYF.

The chain joins TRBV2 to TRBJ1-5, with D hard to call. The CDR3 loop spans 14 amino acids. The germline gives CDR1 SNHLY, CDR2 FYNNEI. The V end was cut by 6 bases, the J end by 2 bases, with 11 bases between. CDR3 residues: CASRPDGGNQPQHF. The CDR3 DNA reads as TGTGCCAGCAGGCCGGACGGGGGCAATCAGCCCCAGCATTTT. Using reference TRBV2 and TRBJ1-5 for the parts outside the CDR3, the full variable domain is EPEVTQTPSHQVTQMGQEVILRCVPISNHLYFYWYRQILGQKVEFLVSFYNNEISEKSEIFDDQFSVERPDGSNFTLKIRSTKLEDSAMYFCASRPDGGNQPQHFGDGTRLSIL.

The rearrangement joins TRBV2 to TRBJ2-5, with a weak D call TRBD2 (5 bases). The CDR3 contains 14 residues. Germline V lookup: CDR1 SNHLY, CDR2 FYNNEI. V was shortened by 6 bases and J by 5 bases, with 16 bases between the two germline ends. The CDR3 sequence is CASRVQTSLETQYF. CDR3 DNA: TGTGCCAGCAGGGTACAAACTAGTTTGGAGACCCAGTACTTC.

The rearrangement joins TRBV2 to TRBJ2-7; 12 bases line up with TRBD2. Germline lookup yields CDR1 SNHLY and CDR2 FYNNEI. CDR3 length: 17 residues. J lost 4 bases, V lost 6 bases, and 13 bases had no gene match. The DNA of the CDR3 is TGTGCCAGCAGAAGAGCTAGCGGGGGGGCTGGGATATACGAGCAGTACTTC. It yields the protein CASRRASGGAGIYEQYF.

The V and J genes are TRBV5-1 and TRBJ2-3, with D possibly matching TRBD2 (5 bases). The length of the CDR3 is 16 residues. The germline V gene has CDR1 SGHRS and CDR2 YFSETQ. The V and J ends lost 4 bases and 0 bases respectively, with 15 bases between them. Here the CDR3 reads CASSLLGSTSTDTQYF. The DNA of the CDR3 is TGCGCCAGCAGCCTTTTGGGGAGTACTAGCACAGATACGCAGTATTTT.

The rearrangement links TRBV12-3 or TRBV12-4 to TRBJ1-1; D is ambiguous. V was pared by 2 bases and J by 2 bases, with 6 bases between. CDR3 length: 13 residues. In nucleotides, the CDR3 is TGTGCCAGCAGTTTAATAGTCAACACTGAAGCTTTCTTT. This encodes CASSLIVNTEAFF.

V is TRBV5-5 and J is TRBJ2-3; D not resolved. With 0 bases removed from V and 0 bases from J, the gap between germline ends came to 5 bases. Germline values: CDR1 SGHKS, CDR2 YYEKEE (reference sequence). This CDR3 has 14 amino acids. This CDR3 is CASSLDYSTDTQYF. The CDR3, as DNA: TGTGCCAGCAGCTTGGACTATAGCACAGATACGCAGTATTTT.

The chain recombines TRBV3-1 (or the pseudogene TRBV3-2) with TRBJ1-1, with 7 bases aligning to TRBD1. CDR3 length equals 15 residues. Trimming removed 2 bases from V and 1 base from J; junction bases left unmatched: 4. CDR1 LGHDT and CDR2 YNNKEL come from the germline V gene (reference sequence). The CDR3 spells CASSQQGTANTEAFF. CDR3 bases: TGTGCCAGCAGCCAACAAGGGACAGCGAACACTGAAGCTTTCTTT.

The rearrangement joins TRBV3-1 (or the pseudogene TRBV3-2) to TRBJ2-2, with D hard to call. Trimming removed 7 bases at V and 0 bases at J, with 3 bases between. This CDR3 spans 12 amino acids. Germline CDR1 LGHDT, CDR2 YNNKEL (reference sequence). DNA of the CDR3: TGTGCCAGCAACACGAACACCGGGGAGCTGTTTTTT. This encodes CASNTNTGELFF.

The chain couples TRBV19 to TRBJ1-4, with 7 positions matching TRBD1. Per germline, CDR1 LNHDA and CDR2 SQIVND (reference sequence). CDR3 length: 15 residues. With V trimmed by 4 bases and J by 7 bases, 9 bases remained unmatched. The CDR3 reads CASSSGQVVSEKLFF. For the CDR3, the DNA is TGTGCCAGTAGTAGCGGACAGGTGGTGAGTGAAAAACTGTTTTTT.

The chain is built from TRBV30 and TRBJ1-1; D remains ambiguous. The CDR3 totals 13 residues. V gave up 0 bases and J gave up 5 bases, with 10 bases separating them. Germline V CDR1 and CDR2: GTSNPN, SVGIG (reference sequence). The CDR3 nucleotides are TGTGCCTGGAGTGTATCCAGCGGGACTGAAGCTTTCTTT. Its translation: CAWSVSSGTEAFF.

This chain uses TRBV18 with TRBJ1-1; TRBD1 is a possible D gene (5 bases). CDR3 length: 13 amino acids. Germline V gives CDR1 KGHSH, CDR2 LQKENI. Between the trimmed V and J ends, which lost 6 bases and 1 base, there was a span of 9 bases. CDR3 coding DNA: TGTGCCAGCTCTACACAGGAGAACACTGAAGCTTTCTTT. Protein sequence: CASSTQENTEAFF.

This chain links TRBV14 with TRBJ2-1; maybe TRBD1 (5 bases). The V and J ends lost 1 base and 12 bases respectively, with 10 bases between them. The length of the CDR3 is 12 residues. Germline values: CDR1 SGHDN, CDR2 FVKESK. The CDR3 region has the DNA TGTGCCAGCAGCCAAGGGACAAGAGGGCAGTTCTTC. This codes for CASSQGTRGQFF.

The chain links TRBV9 to TRBJ2-6; no clear D. CDR1 SGDLS and CDR2 YYNGEE come from the germline V gene. The CDR3 runs to 16 residues. V shed 0 bases and J shed 0 bases, with 7 bases lying between them. CDR3 nucleotide sequence: TGTGCCAGCAGCGTAGGACTTAACTCTGGGGCCAACGTCCTGACTTTC. Translated: CASSVGLNSGANVLTF. The full variable domain, its missing parts supplied by reference TRBV9 and TRBJ2-6, is DSGVTQTPKHLITATGQRVTLRCSPRSGDLSVYWYQQSLDQGLQFLIQYYNGEERAKGNILERFSAQQFPDLHSELNLSSLELGDSALYFCASSVGLNSGANVLTFGAGSRLTVL.

J is TRBJ1-4 and V is TRBV30, with 7 nucleotides matching TRBD1. In germline, CDR1 is GTSNPN, CDR2 SVGIG (reference sequence). This CDR3 is built from 14 residues. Trimming cost V 3 bases and J 7 bases; bases outside gene matches: 8. CDR3: CAWSAGTGAEKLFF. The CDR3 DNA reads as TGTGCCTGGAGCGCCGGTACAGGGGCTGAAAAACTGTTTTTT.

This clone was detected once. V gene TRBV6-5 combines with J gene TRBJ1-2; no clear D. With 7 bases removed from V and 3 bases from J, the gap between germline ends came to 12 bases. There are 13 residues in the CDR3. Germline CDR1 is MNHEY and CDR2 is SVGAGI. The CDR3 spells CASNSGSYYGYTF. Here the CDR3 DNA reads TGTGCCAGCAACTCGGGGAGTTACTATGGCTACACCTTC.

J is TRBJ2-7 and V is TRBV24-1, with TRBD1 matching over 9 bases. The CDR3 runs to 12 residues. Germline CDR1 KGHDR, CDR2 SFDVKD. The V gene end was trimmed by 9 bases and the J gene end by 5 bases; junction bases not matched to a gene: 4. CDR3 nucleotide sequence: TGTGCCACCTGCCGGGACAGGGACGAGCAGTACTTC. Residues: CATCRDRDEQYF.

The chain couples TRBV11-2 to TRBJ2-7; a weak D match, TRBD1 (6 bases). This CDR3 contains 14 residues. Germline CDR1 and CDR2: SGHAT and FQNNGV. V dropped 5 bases and J dropped 5 bases, with 16 bases sitting between them. CDR3: CASSINRVSDEQYF. The CDR3 DNA reads TGTGCCAGCAGCATCAACAGGGTCAGCGACGAGCAGTACTTC.